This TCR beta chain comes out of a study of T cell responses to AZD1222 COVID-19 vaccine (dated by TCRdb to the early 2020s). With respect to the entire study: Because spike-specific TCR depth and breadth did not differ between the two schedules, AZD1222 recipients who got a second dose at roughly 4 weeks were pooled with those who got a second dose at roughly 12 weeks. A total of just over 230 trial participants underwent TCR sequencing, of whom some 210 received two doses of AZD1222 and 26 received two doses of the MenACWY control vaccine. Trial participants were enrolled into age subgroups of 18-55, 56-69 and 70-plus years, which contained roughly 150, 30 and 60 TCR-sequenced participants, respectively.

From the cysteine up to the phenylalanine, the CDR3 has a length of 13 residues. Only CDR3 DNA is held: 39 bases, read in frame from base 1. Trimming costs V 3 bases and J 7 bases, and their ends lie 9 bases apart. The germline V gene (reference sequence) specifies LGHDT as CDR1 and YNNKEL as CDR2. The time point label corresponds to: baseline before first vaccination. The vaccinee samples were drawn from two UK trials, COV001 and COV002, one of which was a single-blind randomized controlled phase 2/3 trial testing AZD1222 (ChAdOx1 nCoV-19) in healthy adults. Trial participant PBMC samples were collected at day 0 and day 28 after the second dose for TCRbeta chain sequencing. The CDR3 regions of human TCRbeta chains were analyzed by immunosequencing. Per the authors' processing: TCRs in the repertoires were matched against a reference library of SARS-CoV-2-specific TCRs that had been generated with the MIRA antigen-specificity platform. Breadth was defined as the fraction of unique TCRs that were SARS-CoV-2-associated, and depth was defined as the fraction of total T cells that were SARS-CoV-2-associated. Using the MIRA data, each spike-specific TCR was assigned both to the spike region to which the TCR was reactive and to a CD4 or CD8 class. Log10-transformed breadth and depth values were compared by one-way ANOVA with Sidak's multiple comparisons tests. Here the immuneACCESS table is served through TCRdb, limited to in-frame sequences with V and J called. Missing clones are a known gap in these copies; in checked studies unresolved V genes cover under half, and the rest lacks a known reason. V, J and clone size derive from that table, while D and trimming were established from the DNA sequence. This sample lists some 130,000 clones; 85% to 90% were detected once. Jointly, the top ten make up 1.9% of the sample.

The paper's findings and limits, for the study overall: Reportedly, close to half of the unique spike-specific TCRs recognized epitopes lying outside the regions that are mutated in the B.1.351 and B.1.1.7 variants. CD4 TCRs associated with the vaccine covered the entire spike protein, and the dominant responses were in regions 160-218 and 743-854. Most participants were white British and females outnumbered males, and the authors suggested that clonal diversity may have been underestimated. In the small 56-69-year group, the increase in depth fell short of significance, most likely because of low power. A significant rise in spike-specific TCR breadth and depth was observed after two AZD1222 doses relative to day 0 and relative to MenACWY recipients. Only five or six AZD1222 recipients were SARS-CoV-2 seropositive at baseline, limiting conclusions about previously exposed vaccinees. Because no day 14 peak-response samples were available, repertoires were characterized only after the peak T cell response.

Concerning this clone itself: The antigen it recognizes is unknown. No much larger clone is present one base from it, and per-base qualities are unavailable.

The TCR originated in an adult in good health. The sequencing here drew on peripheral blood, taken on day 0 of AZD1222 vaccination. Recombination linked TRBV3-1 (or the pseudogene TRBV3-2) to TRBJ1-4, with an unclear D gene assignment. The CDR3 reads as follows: CASSQSRTEKLFF. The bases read TGTGCCAGCAGCCAGAGTCGAACTGAAAAACTGTTTTTT.